This T cell receptor beta chain stems from a study of blood T cell repertoires in COVID-19. Study-wide background: Spain, Italy and the United States supplied samples that represented acute and convalescent COVID-19. PBMCs, B-cell-depleted T cells, or T cells provided the cDNA or gDNA that made up the material.

CDR1 SGHTA and CDR2 FQGTGA come from the germline V gene. CDR3 length: 15 residues. V dropped 2 bases and J dropped 1; count of bases not matched to a gene: 2. Authors' processing steps: Estimation of nucleated cell counts relied on the amplification of reference gene primers. Generated by immunoSEQ multiplex PCR, the TCRdb table keeps only in-frame clones and is missing some. V and J calls and clone size are those listed in that table; D and trimming were worked out from the DNA. The sample has 100,000 to 150,000 clones; around nine tenths are singletons. Sequencing input: peripheral blood. V gene TRBV7-3 combines with J gene TRBJ2-3; TRBD2 matches at 8 bases. This sequence was found in an elderly woman with acute or convalescent COVID-19. CDR3 nucleotides: TGTGCCAGCAGCTTAGGACTAGCTGGCACAGATACGCAGTATTTT. It codes for CASSLGLAGTDTQYF.